The T cell receptor beta chain under discussion was sequenced for a study of blood T cell repertoires in COVID-19 (dated by TCRdb to the early 2020s). Looking at the study overall: Samples covering the acute and convalescent phases of COVID-19 were provided by collaborators in the United States, Italy and Spain. The repertoires were made available in a free public database intended to serve as a resource for research on the immune response to SARS-CoV-2. The material from the prospective study consisted of cDNA or gDNA derived from T cells, B-cell-depleted T cells, or PBMCs. The samples were drawn from the first 160 participants of the ongoing ImmuneRACE study and from 1,254 subjects provided by 6 global collaborators. HLA class I and class II types, where available, came from metadata supplied by the sample provider rather than from assay-based typing. Subjects who had been exposed to COVID-19, were actively infected with it, or had recovered from it provided the deeply sampled blood TCRbeta repertoires that made up the dataset. Sample metadata almost always included a de-identified subject ID, COVID-19 status, age in years and sex. What the authors observed across the whole study: The quantity of clinical and demographic metadata differed by source and by participant and was supplied without curation.

In the case of this clone: Its antigen target is currently unknown. Base qualities are not recorded, but no much larger clone differs from it by a single base.

TCRbeta CDR3 regions were amplified from genomic DNA using the immunoSEQ Assay, a bias-controlled multiplex PCR. The paper's data handling went like this. Nucleated cell counts per sample were estimated from amplification of reference gene primers within the assay. To quantify the absolute abundance of each unique TCRbeta CDR3 rearrangement, sequence reads were collapsed and filtered. For each sample, productive Simpson clonality was calculated by taking the square root of Simpson's diversity index across productive rearrangements. Drawn from immuneACCESS, this table holds only the in-frame rearrangements with V and J called that TCRdb kept. Clones are partly lost; checked studies trace under half to an unresolved V gene and leave the rest unexplained. The D gene and trimming were derived from the DNA, and the V and J assignments and clone size from that table. The sample contains about 270,000 clones, roughly 86% of them found a single time. Clones ranked in the top ten supply approximately 2.4% of the sample.

Enrolling through a virtual design, the prospective study's participants ranged in age from roughly 18 to 90 years and lived across more than 20 United States geographic areas. In the prospective study, cohorts were assigned on the basis of participant-reported clinical history obtained from a screening survey and a study questionnaire. Recovered participants in ImmuneRACE Cohort 3 were defined as having two consecutive negative NP/OP PCR tests, clearance from a healthcare professional, or resolution of symptoms. Mobile phlebotomists in the prospective study collected whole blood, serum and a nasopharyngeal or oropharyngeal swab from every participant. Over a roughly 2-month period, participants in the prospective study had the option of providing additional blood draws and questionnaires. Prospective study blood samples were shipped either frozen or at room temperature before DNA extraction. The germline V gene encodes CDR1 SGHRS and CDR2 YFSETQ. V has 2 bases trimmed and J has 2 bases trimmed; junction bases matching no gene number 10. Inclusive of the bounding cysteine and phenylalanine, the CDR3 is 18 residues long. CDR3 DNA only is kept here, 54 bases in frame from base 1.

The sequence derives from a woman under 30 who had recovered from COVID-19. This sequence uses TRBV5-1 and TRBJ2-1, with 10 bases matching TRBD2. The sample comprised PBMCs or T cells enriched from blood (not recorded which). In nucleotides, the sequence is TGCGCCAGCAGCTTACAGCTAGCGGGAGTCACAACCTACAATGAGCAGTTCTTC. The translation is CASSLQLAGVTTYNEQFF.